This T cell receptor (beta chain) was sequenced in a study of CD8+ T cells in alopecia areata. Study details: Percent of scalp involved defined treated patients' severity scores.

Treatment described: oral pan-JAK inhibitor, 5-10 mg twice daily. This CDR3 is built from 16 residues. The V gene's germline CDR1 is SGDLS and CDR2 YYNGEE. The V end lost 0 bases, the J end lost 3 bases, and 15 bases lay between the germline ends. Study-wide results and caveats: For lesional scalp, especially alopecia totalis/universalis, clonality was higher than in normal scalp. While tofacitinib was given, many expanded lesional clones persisted in scalp and blood.

The sequencing template was cDNA reverse transcribed from extracted RNA. Method: immunoSEQ multiplex PCR; TCRdb's copy keeps in-frame clones and lacks some. The table shows 200,000 or so clones, with roughly 64% occurring only once. For this clone: Antigen: not known.

This material consisted of CD4+ T cells sorted from blood, taken at week 24, from a patient treated with tofacitinib. This receptor was taken from a human donor with alopecia areata. The rearrangement uses TRBV9 and TRBJ2-5; D may be TRBD2 (6 bases). This CDR3 reads CASSVGPPRGKETQYF. CDR3 nucleotide sequence: TGTGCCAGCAGCGTAGGACCTCCGCGCGGGAAAGAGACCCAGTACTTC.